The entry below gives a single TCR beta chain sequence along with its context. The antigen is not known. The sample belongs to a study of T-cell memory formation after mild COVID-19. On the study more broadly: Across donors, TCR clusters were largely donor specific. Study outcomes and limitations: Within pre-infection memory, some responding clones were found, suggesting cross-reactive memory joined.

Sample barcodes and UMIs were carried by the TCR alpha and TCR beta cDNA libraries that 5'RACE generated with constant-segment primers. TCRdb re-called the 5' RACE reads with MiXCR, one entry per CDR3 protein. The sample lists 430,000 or so distinct CDR3 sequences; 25% were seen once. Sequenced material: PBMCs or a T cell subset sorted from them (not recorded which). This receptor was taken from an adult woman who had mild COVID-19 (a few samples of this study predate the infection). Cell type and time point are not known.

CDR3 coding DNA: TGTGCCAGCATTGTAGCGGGAGGGATTTTCAATGAGCAGTTCTTC. Protein: CASIVAGGIFNEQFF. This rearrangement joins TRBV6-2 or TRBV6-3 to TRBJ2-1; 11 bases line up with TRBD2. There are 15 residues in the CDR3. With V trimmed by 7 bases and J by 6 bases, 8 bases remained unmatched. Germline values: CDR1 MNHEY, CDR2 SVGEGT.